This note documents a single T cell receptor beta chain sequence. Enrollees, about 18 to 89 years old, lived in approximately 25 US areas. Measured with immunoSEQ multiplex PCR; TCRdb has only the in-frame clones, and not every one. This sample has a few hundred thousand clones, with approximately 88% found just once. The sample originates from a study of blood T cell repertoires in COVID-19. Study-wide background: The origin of the acute and convalescent COVID-19 samples was the United States, Italy and Spain. T cells, B-cell-depleted T cells, or PBMCs supplied cDNA or gDNA.

The TCR originated in a woman aged 40 to 55 who had recovered from COVID-19. Sequenced: PBMCs or T cells enriched from blood (not recorded which).

CDR3: CASSFGTSGEQYF. Here the CDR3 DNA reads TGTGCCAGCAGTTTTGGGACTTCGGGGGAGCAGTACTTC. The chain is built from TRBV12-3 or TRBV12-4 and TRBJ2-7, with a possible D match to TRBD2 (6 bases). The CDR3 loop spans 13 amino acids. The V end was cut by 3 bases, the J end by 7 bases, with 13 bases between.